The rows below give T cell receptor beta chains drawn from one sample of a study of cytomegalovirus exposure and HLA in healthy donors. The table came from immunoSEQ multiplex PCR; TCRdb's copy has only in-frame clones and leaves some out. The table lists 150,000 to 200,000 clones, 84% of them singletons, with approximately 0.26% in the top ten. The sequenced material came from PBMCs. The receptors here all came from a boy between 10 and 17 years old in good health and CMV-seronegative. Both conserved end residues are part of each CDR3. The D gene is left open where the match is weak. Only some rows state a clone size, as once, few, many or a class for expanded clones.

abundance	d_gene	j_gene	v_gene	CDR3nt	CDR3aa
.	TRBD2	TRBJ2-1	TRBV28	TGTGCCAGCAGAAGAGCGGGAGGGCTCAATGAGCAGTTCTTC	CASRRAGGLNEQFF
.	.	TRBJ1-3	TRBV7-2	TGTGCCAGCAGCTTAGCGGCCCGGGGGGGAGGTGGAAACACCATATATTTT	CASSLAARGGGGNTIYF
.	.	TRBJ2-7	TRBV2	TGTGCCAGCAGTGACTTTCCGGTTCCGGGGGATTACGAGCAGTACTTC	CASSDFPVPGDYEQYF
.	TRBD2	TRBJ2-7	TRBV5-4	TGTGCCAGCAGCTCCATGGGAGGCGGGAGTTCCTACGAGCAGTACTTC	CASSSMGGGSSYEQYF
.	.	TRBJ1-4	TRBV6-6	TGTGCCAGCAGTTATTCTGACAGCGGGAATGAAAAACTGTTTTTT	CASSYSDSGNEKLFF
.	.	TRBJ1-4	TRBV27	TGTGCCAGCAGTTTCTCCGCGGAGCGGTTACTCCGGAAAGACAGGTCTAATGAAAAACTGTTTTTT	CASSFSAERLLRKDRSNEKLFF
once	.	TRBJ1-5	TRBV7-3	TGTGCCAGCAGCTTGAAGGTCGGGGAGAAATGGCCCCAGCATTTT	CASSLKVGEKWPQHF
.	.	TRBJ2-3	TRBV5-8	TGTGCCAGCAGCTTTACCAGGGCGAGCACAGATACGCAGTATTTT	CASSFTRASTDTQYF
.	.	TRBJ1-5	TRBV6-5	TGTGCCAGCAGCCCCGTAGTATCGAATCAGCCCCAGCATTTT	CASSPVVSNQPQHF
.	TRBD1	TRBJ2-1	TRBV29-1	TGCAGCGTAAACAGGGGGCCCAATGAGCAGTTCTTC	CSVNRGPNEQFF
.	TRBD2	TRBJ2-3	TRBV7-9	TGTGCCAGCAGCTTATTCACTAGCGGGGGGCCTTTCACAGATACGCAGTATTTT	CASSLFTSGGPFTDTQYF
.	.	TRBJ2-5	TRBV15	TGTGCCACCAGCAGTAGGGGGACCCTCCAAGAGACCCAGTACTTC	CATSSRGTLQETQYF
.	.	TRBJ2-1	TRBV6-5	TGTGCCAGCAGTTACTCTCAGGCCCTCTCTTACAATGAGCAGTTCTTC	CASSYSQALSYNEQFF
.	.	TRBJ2-3	TRBV5-6	TGTGCCAGCAGCTTACAATCCCGGGACACCCTGTATTTT	CASSLQSRDTLYF
.	.	TRBJ1-1	TRBV9	TGTGCCAGCAGCGTAGGGTCGAGTCGGGAGAACACTGAAGCTTTCTTT	CASSVGSSRENTEAFF
.	.	TRBJ1-1	TRBV19	TGTGCCAGTAGCAGGGTTCGGAACACTGAAGCTTTCTTT	CASSRVRNTEAFF
once	TRBD1	TRBJ2-1	TRBV4-3	TGCGCCAGCAGACAACAGGGGGAGTTCAGTGAGCAGTTCTTC	CASRQQGEFSEQFF
.	TRBD1	TRBJ2-5	TRBV9	TGTGCCAGCAGCGTAGGTGACAGGGGTGGGGAGACCCAGTACTTC	CASSVGDRGGETQYF
.	.	TRBJ2-1	TRBV13	TGTGCCAGCAGTTCAGGGGTGAGCTCCTACAATGAGCAGTTCTTC	CASSSGVSSYNEQFF
.	.	TRBJ2-6	TRBV7-9	TGTGCCAGCAGCTCCACAGTTGCTGGGGCCAACGTCCTGACTTTC	CASSSTVAGANVLTF
.	TRBD2	TRBJ2-7	TRBV12-5	TGTGCTAGTGGTACCACTAGCGGGGGGGTTTCGACCTACGAGCAGTACTTC	CASGTTSGGVSTYEQYF
.	TRBD1	TRBJ1-1	TRBV13	TGTGCCAGCAGCTCCTCGGGACAGGGGTTCTTTTTAACTGAAGCTTTCTTT	CASSSSGQGFFLTEAFF
.	TRBD1	TRBJ1-2	TRBV27	TGTGCCAGCAGTCCCGACAGGGGCGATGGCTACACCTTC	CASSPDRGDGYTF
.	TRBD2	TRBJ2-1	TRBV27	TGTGCCAGCAGTTTATCAGCGGGAGGGAGGTACAATGAGCAGTTCTTC	CASSLSAGGRYNEQFF
.	TRBD2	TRBJ2-3	TRBV7-3	TGTGCCAGCACCAACGGGGGGACTGGACGAGATACGCAGTATTTT	CASTNGGTGRDTQYF
.	.	TRBJ2-3	TRBV6-6	TGTGCCAGCACCGAAGGGGGGAGGGGCACAGATACGCAGTATTTT	CASTEGGRGTDTQYF
.	TRBD1	TRBJ1-5	TRBV5-1	TGCGCCAGCAGCTACACAGGGGGGAGCAATCAGCCCCAGCATTTT	CASSYTGGSNQPQHF
.	TRBD2	TRBJ2-3	TRBV11-2	TGTGCCAGCAGCTTAAGAGCGGGGGGAGATACGCAGTATTTT	CASSLRAGGDTQYF
.	TRBD2	TRBJ2-1	TRBV4-3	TGCGCCAGCAGCCAAGAACTTGCGGGGGGGCGTGGTGAGCAGTTCTTC	CASSQELAGGRGEQFF
.	TRBD1	TRBJ1-4	TRBV7-9	TGTGCCAGCAGCCGGACAGGGACTGAAAAACTGTTTTTT	CASSRTGTEKLFF
.	.	TRBJ2-7	TRBV2	TGTGCCAGCAAGGGGGATAACGAGCAGTACTTC	CASKGDNEQYF
few	TRBD1	TRBJ1-1	TRBV5-4	TGTGCCAGCACCACAGGGGGCACTGAAGCTTTCTTT	CASTTGGTEAFF
.	TRBD1	TRBJ1-4	TRBV28	TGTGCCAGCAGTTTCAGGTTTAAGAGGGACAGGGGTACTAATGAAAAACTGTTTTTT	CASSFRFKRDRGTNEKLFF
.	TRBD2	TRBJ2-7	TRBV6-5	TGTGCCAGCAGTTTAGGGACTAGCGGGAGAGGCGAGCAGTACTTC	CASSLGTSGRGEQYF
.	.	TRBJ1-4	TRBV27	TGTGCCAGCAGTTTAAGAGGCAGTAATGAAAAACTGTTTTTT	CASSLRGSNEKLFF
once	TRBD2	TRBJ2-2	TRBV9	TGTGCCAGCAGCCCCCGGGGGGAGAGGACCGGGGAGCTGTTTTTT	CASSPRGERTGELFF
.	.	TRBJ2-3	TRBV5-6	TGTGCCAGCAGCTTGTCCCAGGGGACAGATACGCAGTATTTT	CASSLSQGTDTQYF
.	.	TRBJ1-1	TRBV18	TGTGCCAGCTCACCCCAAATACAGTTCGAAGCTTTCTTT	CASSPQIQFEAFF
.	.	TRBJ1-5	TRBV5-4	TGTGCCAGCAGCTCAGCCGGGGAAGGCAATCAGCCCCAGCATTTT	CASSSAGEGNQPQHF
once	.	TRBJ2-2	TRBV5-1	TGCGCCAGCAGCTTAATACAGGGCGGTACCGGGGAGCTGTTTTTT	CASSLIQGGTGELFF
.	.	TRBJ1-1	TRBV18	TGTGCCAGCTCACGGGAGGCGATAAGGGCTGAAGCTTTCTTT	CASSREAIRAEAFF
.	TRBD1	TRBJ2-7	TRBV2	TGTGCCAGCAGTGAGCCACAGGGGTACTCCTACGAGCAGTACTTC	CASSEPQGYSYEQYF
.	.	TRBJ1-6	TRBV4-1	TGCGCCAGCAGCCAAGCCGACCTCCCGAGGAAGTCACCCCTCCACTTT	CASSQADLPRKSPLHF
.	TRBD1	TRBJ1-5	TRBV28	TGTGCCAGCAGTCCGACAGGGCCCTACTTGGAGAATCAGCCCCAGCATTTT	CASSPTGPYLENQPQHF
few	.	TRBJ2-2	TRBV4-1	TGCGCCAGCAGCCAAGACAGTCCTTCGAACACCGGGGAGCTGTTTTTT	CASSQDSPSNTGELFF
.	.	TRBJ1-3	TRBV10-1	TGCGCCACTGGGTGGTTACAGGGTGCCGGAAACACCATATATTTT	CATGWLQGAGNTIYF